This TCR beta chain is drawn from a study of T cell responses to AZD1222 COVID-19 vaccine. As for the study in general: It was second doses at about 4 or about 12 weeks that were pooled.

Turning to this clone: The antigen remains undetermined.

The protocol was immunoSEQ multiplex PCR, while the TCRdb copy is restricted to in-frame clones and leaves out a portion. The sample shows 95,000 to 150,000 clones, more than 80% of them seen only once. General study results and limits: Baseline seropositivity characterized only a handful of AZD1222 recipients.

Trimming removed 5 bases from V and 3 bases from J; junction bases left unmatched: 10. This CDR3 spans 15 amino acids. Germline values: CDR1 MNHEY, CDR2 SMNVEV (reference sequence). This sequence joins TRBV27 and TRBJ2-7; 7 bases match TRBD1. This material consisted of peripheral blood, taken on day 0 of AZD1222 vaccination. This TCR came from an adult in good health. The CDR3 DNA is TGTGCCAGCAGTGCCCGACCGGGACAGTACTACGAGCAGTACTTC. This gives the protein CASSARPGQYYEQYF.